The 13 T cell receptor beta chains below all came from one sample that was sequenced in a study of OX40 agonist ivuxolimab in advanced cancers. Sequencing was performed with immunoSEQ multiplex PCR; in TCRdb, only in-frame clones are kept and a portion is missing. This table has roughly 23,000 clones, about 88% appearing once. The sequences come from CD4+ or CD8+ T cells sorted from blood, collected in a trial of the OX40 agonist ivuxolimab. The receptors derive from an adult with an advanced solid tumor such as melanoma, head and neck, liver or kidney cancer.

The chain carries TRBV5-5 and TRBJ2-7; D gene ambiguous. This CDR3 contains 15 residues. Germline loops: CDR1 SGHKS, CDR2 YYEKEE (reference sequence). Deletions cut 0 bases from V and 4 bases from J, with 14 bases between. The CDR3 reads CASSLDGGPRYEQYF. The CDR3 DNA reads TGTGCCAGCAGCTTGGATGGCGGTCCCCGGTACGAGCAGTACTTC.

The chain couples TRBV7-9 to TRBJ1-1; no reliable D call. The CDR3 loop spans 12 amino acids. The germline V gene has CDR1 SEHNR and CDR2 FQNEAQ (reference sequence). Deletions cut 1 base from V and 4 bases from J, with 4 bases between. The CDR3 loop reads CASSLEATEAFF. The CDR3 coding sequence is TGTGCCAGCAGCTTAGAGGCCACTGAAGCTTTCTTT.

This clone was seen once. The chain employs TRBV27 and TRBJ1-5; maybe TRBD1 (5 bases). This CDR3 has 15 amino acids. The V gene lost 5 bases and the J gene lost 1 base, with 12 bases spanning the gap. Per germline, CDR1 MNHEY and CDR2 SMNVEV (reference sequence). The CDR3 sequence: CASSPSGLSNQPQHF. The CDR3 coding sequence is TGTGCCAGCAGTCCATCGGGACTCAGCAATCAGCCCCAGCATTTT.

CDR3 nucleotides: TGTGCCACCAGCAGATCCCCGGCGGGTATGGAAGATACGCAGTATTTT. Residues: CATSRSPAGMEDTQYF. The chain links TRBV15 to TRBJ2-3, with D maybe TRBD2 (5 bases). This CDR3 contains 16 residues. Trimming left V 2 bases short and J 5 bases short, with 17 bases between. Germline V gene data show CDR1 as LNHNV and CDR2 as YYDKDF (reference sequence).

This clone is deemed medium-sized (0.01 to 0.1%). The chain couples TRBV5-1 to TRBJ2-7; possible D gene TRBD2, 6 bases. Trimming left V 7 bases short and J 4 bases short, with 18 bases between. The CDR3 is 14 residues long. Germline loops: CDR1 SGHRS, CDR2 YFSETQ. This CDR3 is CASALSPGAYEQYF. In DNA, the CDR3 is TGCGCCAGCGCCCTCAGCCCGGGAGCGTACGAGCAGTACTTC.

The sample holds a few counts of this clone. CDR3 sequence reads: CASSDVGGTTYEQYF. The DNA for the CDR3 is TGCGCCAGCAGTGATGTGGGGGGAACCACCTACGAGCAGTACTTC. This chain joins TRBV10-2 and TRBJ2-7, with D maybe TRBD2 (6 bases). The germline V gene encodes CDR1 WSHSY and CDR2 SAAADI. V lost 3 bases to trimming and J lost 2 bases, with 14 bases between them. This CDR3 region has 15 residues.

The V gene is TRBV29-1, the J gene TRBJ2-7; D is perhaps TRBD2 (5 bases). Per germline, CDR1 SQVTM and CDR2 ANQGSEA. The CDR3 has 13 amino acids. V was clipped by 2 bases and J by 6 bases, with 14 bases between them. CDR3 residues: CSVESPYSAEQYF. The CDR3 coding sequence is TGCAGCGTTGAAAGCCCTTATAGCGCCGAGCAGTACTTC.

The genes are TRBV6-1 and TRBJ2-7, with 9 bases aligning to TRBD2. The CDR3 runs 15 residues. The trim removed 1 base at V and 6 bases at J, leaving 7 bases unmatched. From germline, CDR1 is MNHNS and CDR2 SASEGT. The CDR3 DNA reads TGTGCCAGCAGTGAAGTGGCGGGAGGGCCTCTCGAGCAGTACTTC. Translated: CASSEVAGGPLEQYF.

The chain links TRBV4-2 to TRBJ2-3; 10 nucleotides agree with TRBD1. Per germline, CDR1 LGHNA and CDR2 YNFKEQ. The CDR3 has 18 amino acids. Trimming at V came to 0 bases and at J to 0 bases, leaving 6 bases not matched to a gene. CDR3 residues: CASSQEPAGQGSTDTQYF. For the CDR3, the DNA is TGTGCCAGCAGCCAAGAACCCGCGGGACAGGGGAGCACAGATACGCAGTATTTT.

This rearrangement joins TRBV29-1 to TRBJ2-3, with 11 bases that match TRBD2. V shed 5 bases and J 5 bases; nucleotides not matched to a gene: 6. Per the germline V gene, CDR1 is SQVTM and CDR2 is ANQGSEA. This CDR3 region has 14 residues. The CDR3 nucleotides read TGCAGCGTTTCACTAGCGGGAGAAGGAGATACGCAGTATTTT. It encodes CSVSLAGEGDTQYF.

The chain joins TRBV6-5 to TRBJ2-5; TRBD2 agrees at 7 bases. Per germline, CDR1 MNHEY and CDR2 SVGAGI. The V gene end was trimmed by 2 bases and the J gene end by 0 bases; junction bases not matched to a gene: 6. This CDR3 has 16 residues. CDR3 in DNA: TGTGCCAGCAGTTACGGTCAGCGGGGTTACCAAGAGACCCAGTACTTC. This codes for CASSYGQRGYQETQYF.

The chain combines TRBV7-2 with TRBJ2-1, with a tentative D call TRBD2 (6 bases). Germline-derived CDR1 and CDR2 are SGHTA and FQGNSA. The length of the CDR3 is 17 residues. V gave up 3 bases and J gave up 6 bases, with 21 bases separating them. CDR3 region: CASSLVAGWNLVNEQFF. In DNA, the CDR3 is TGTGCCAGCAGCTTGGTCGCGGGATGGAATCTTGTCAATGAGCAGTTCTTC. The full variable domain, in which reference TRBV7-2 and TRBJ2-1 provide the parts outside the CDR3, is GAGVSQSPSNKVTEKGKDVELRCDPISGHTALYWYRQSLGQGLEFLIYFQGNSAPDKSGLPSDRFSAERTGGSVSTLTIQRTQQEDSAVYLCASSLVAGWNLVNEQFFGPGTRLTVL.

The chain couples TRBV9 to TRBJ2-2; tentative D call: TRBD1 (6 bases). The V gene lost 0 bases and the J gene lost 2 bases, with 14 bases spanning the gap. CDR1 is SGDLS, CDR2 YYNGEE, per germline. The CDR3 length is 17 residues. The CDR3 spells CASSVDRPGANTGELFF. The CDR3 DNA follows: TGTGCCAGCAGCGTAGATCGCCCAGGGGCCAACACCGGGGAGCTGTTTTTT.